The subject of this entry is one T cell receptor beta chain. In its sample, this clonotype was seen a few times. This receptor's antigen is unknown. Within one base of it there is no much larger clone, and no base qualities were kept. Receptor amplification or capture employed PCR. For sequencing, an Illumina HiSeq 2500 was employed. To reduce PCR and sequencing biases, unique molecular identifiers were built into the TCR beta cDNA libraries. Roughly 500,000 cDNA molecules were obtained per 1 to 10 million input T cells, so each molecule approximated one T cell. The same protocol used for the earlier healthy control dataset was applied to prepare and sequence the patient libraries. Within a given batch, samples were prepared together, multiplexed and sequenced on the same HiSeq lane. Under the source paper's analysis protocol: Raw barcoded reads were processed with MIGEC, discarding single-read molecular identifier groups before consensus assembly and CDR3 extraction. Clonotype tables were post-analysed with VDJtools, normalizing diversity by down-sampling all datasets to the smallest sample size. Repertoire overlap clustering matched CDR3 amino acid but not nucleotide sequences to correct batch-related cross-sample contamination. TCRdb trimmed public reads at Q25 via fastp, called clones via MiXCR and kept in-frame beta chains. Rows with one shared CDR3 protein collapse into an entry with the most common genes and DNA. The V and J calls, along with clone size, are taken from TCRdb and not from the paper's own processing. Recorded for this sample are hundreds of thousands of distinct CDR3 sequences; 30% of them occurred a single time. Roughly 0.57% of the sample goes to the ten largest clones.

This entry belongs to a study of post-analysis software for immune sequencing data (dated by TCRdb to between 2015 and 2016). Context from the whole study: Relapsing-remitting, secondary progressive and progressive-relapsing multiple sclerosis were recorded as disease courses, and subtype annotation was lacking for some patients. The multiple sclerosis patient repertoires were compared with more than 10 previously published healthy control repertoires from donors aged about 6 to 28 years. A subset of samples was prepared in parallel using single-end sample barcoding, then pooled and co-amplified after Illumina adapter ligation.

The investigation overall reported the following: The multiple sclerosis patient group was slightly younger than the control group. Strong co-clustering of samples prepared in the same batch was shown by direct clustering with F measure, prompting a batch-effect correction. Patients showed significantly higher frequencies than controls for a handful of TRBV segments, among them TRBV5-6, TRBV5-1 and TRBV20-1. Normalized Chao1 diversity was significantly lower in multiple sclerosis patients than controls, suggesting substantial peripheral T-cell clonal expansion.

TCR beta repertoires were profiled from peripheral blood of about a dozen young patients with multiple sclerosis to demonstrate the VDJtools post-analysis software. Multiple sclerosis patients were children and adolescents aged 6 to 15 years. From a lookup of the germline V gene, CDR1 and CDR2 are SGHTA and FQGNSA. V loses 5 bases of germline sequence and J loses 4 bases, and the interval between the two ends is 11 bases. The CDR3 measures 13 amino acids from cysteine to phenylalanine. Only CDR3 DNA is held: 39 bases, read in frame from base 1. Sequenced input: blood. This clonotype was sampled from a girl aged 10 to 17 with multiple sclerosis. Rearrangement joined TRBV7-2 to TRBJ1-2; no D segment can be confidently identified. The sequenced DNA is TGTGCCAGCAGCCCCCCGGCTGGCTATGGCTACACCTTC. It is translated as CASSPPAGYGYTF.